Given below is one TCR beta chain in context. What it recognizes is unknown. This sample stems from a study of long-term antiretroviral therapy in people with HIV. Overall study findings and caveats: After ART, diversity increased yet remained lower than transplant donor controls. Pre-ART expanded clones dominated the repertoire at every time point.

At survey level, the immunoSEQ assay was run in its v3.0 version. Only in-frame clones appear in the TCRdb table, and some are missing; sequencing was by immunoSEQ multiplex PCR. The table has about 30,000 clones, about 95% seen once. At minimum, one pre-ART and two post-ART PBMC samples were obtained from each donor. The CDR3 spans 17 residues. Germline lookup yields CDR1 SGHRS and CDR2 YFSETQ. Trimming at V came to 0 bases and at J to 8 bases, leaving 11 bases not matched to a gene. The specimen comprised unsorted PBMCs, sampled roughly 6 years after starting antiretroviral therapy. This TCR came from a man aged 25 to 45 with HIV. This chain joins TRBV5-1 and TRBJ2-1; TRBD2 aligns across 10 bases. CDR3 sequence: CASSLVFGLAGVDEQFF. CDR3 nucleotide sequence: TGCGCCAGCAGCTTGGTCTTCGGGCTAGCGGGGGTTGATGAGCAGTTCTTC.